Listed here are 17 T cell receptor beta chains from one sample, sequenced in a study of beta chain features in type 1 diabetes. Antigens of these TCRs are unknown. The sequenced template was cDNA made from the entire isolated RNA. TCRdb's table, derived via immunoSEQ multiplex PCR, lists solely in-frame clones and lacks some. The sample lists 240,000 or so clones; more than 11% were seen once. Regarding the study as a whole: Moderate but significant shortening of TCRB CDR3s was recorded in all four CD4+ subsets from Type 1 diabetes patients.

Sequenced: naive CD4+ T cells from blood. The receptor set was obtained from a young man with type 1 diabetes.

The CDR3 DNA is TGTGCCAGCAGTCAACAGGCACTGGGGCGCTATGGCTACACCTTC. Its protein is CASSQQALGRYGYTF. The V gene is TRBV6-1, the J gene TRBJ1-2, with a possible D match to TRBD1 (5 bases). The germline CDR1 and CDR2 sequences are MNHNS and SASEGT. Trimming stripped 5 bases from V and 4 bases from J, with 17 bases between. There are 15 residues in the CDR3.

This clone was observed a handful of times. The rearrangement uses TRBV5-1 and TRBJ1-1, with D perhaps TRBD1 (6 bases). The CDR3 is 15 residues long. In germline, CDR1 is SGHRS, CDR2 YFSETQ. V gave up 2 bases and J gave up 1 base, with 12 bases separating them. The CDR3 loop is CASSLQGTTNTEAFF. The DNA for the CDR3 is TGCGCCAGCAGCTTACAGGGAACGACGAACACTGAAGCTTTCTTT. Filled out from reference TRBV5-1 and TRBJ1-1, the complete variable domain reads KAGVTQTPRYLIKTRGQQVTLSCSPISGHRSVSWYQQTPGQGLQFLFEYFSETQRNKGNFPGRFSGRQFSNSRSEMNVSTLELGDSALYLCASSLQGTTNTEAFFGQGTRLTVV.

The chain employs TRBV6-5 and TRBJ2-1, with a weak D call TRBD1 (6 bases). The germline gives CDR1 MNHEY, CDR2 SVGAGI. This CDR3 is 13 amino acids long. The V gene lost 6 bases and the J gene lost 5 bases, with 11 bases spanning the gap. The CDR3 DNA reads TGTGCCAGCAGCAGGGGATCCGACAATGAGCAGTTCTTC. Translated: CASSRGSDNEQFF.

V is TRBV6-5 and J is TRBJ2-7, with TRBD2 identical over 7 bases. V trimming: 7 bases; J trimming: 6 bases; junction bases outside the gene matches: 9. This CDR3 is 13 amino acids long. Germline CDR1 and CDR2: MNHEY and SVGAGI. CDR3 bases: TGTGCCAGCACGGCTCTAGCGGAGGCCGAGCAGTACTTC. Its translation is CASTALAEAEQYF.

The table lists this clone with a few counts. The chain employs TRBV5-1 and TRBJ2-5; no reliable D call. Germline CDR1 and CDR2: SGHRS and YFSETQ. V was trimmed by 3 bases and J by 3 bases, leaving 18 bases between them. The CDR3 spans 16 residues. This CDR3 reads CASSSSRVLEEETQYF. CDR3 sequence (DNA): TGCGCCAGCAGCTCCAGCCGGGTCCTCGAAGAAGAGACCCAGTACTTC.

This clone was seen only a few times. The chain carries TRBV15 and TRBJ2-1; 7 nucleotides agree with TRBD2. J lost 7 bases, V lost 1 base, and 7 bases had no gene match. The CDR3 length is 15 residues. Germline CDR1 and CDR2: LNHNV and YYDKDF (reference sequence). The CDR3 DNA follows: TGTGCCACCAGCAGAGGTGGGGGGGACTCTAATGAGCAGTTCTTC. Residues: CATSRGGGDSNEQFF.

This rearrangement joins TRBV6-1 to TRBJ2-7, with a possible D match to TRBD1 (6 bases). The CDR3 runs to 13 residues. Germline values: CDR1 MNHNS, CDR2 SASEGT. The V and J ends lost 4 bases and 6 bases respectively, with 13 bases between them. CDR3 loop: CASSGASGVEQYF. In DNA, the CDR3 is TGTGCCAGCAGTGGAGCTTCAGGGGTCGAGCAGTACTTC.

This clone was picked up a small number of times. This chain connects TRBV6-5 to TRBJ2-1; a possible D gene is TRBD2 (5 bases). Germline-derived CDR1 and CDR2 are MNHEY and SVGAGI. The CDR3 sequence is 14 residues long. The V gene lost 6 bases and the J gene lost 4 bases, with 13 bases spanning the gap. This CDR3 reads CASRTGGEYNEQFF. The CDR3 DNA is TGTGCCAGCAGGACCGGAGGCGAGTACAATGAGCAGTTCTTC.

This clone has just a few counts. The genes are TRBV5-6 and TRBJ2-3, with D perhaps TRBD2 (6 bases). The length of the CDR3 is 15 residues. CDR1 is SGHDT, CDR2 YYEEEE, per germline. Trimming shortened V by 4 bases and J by 3 bases, and 15 bases separated the two germline ends. This CDR3 reads CASSLYRDFTDTQYF. CDR3 coding DNA: TGTGCCAGCAGCCTTTACCGGGACTTTACAGATACGCAGTATTTT. Filled out from reference TRBV5-6 and TRBJ2-3, the complete variable domain reads DAGVTQSPTHLIKTRGQQVTLRCSPKSGHDTVSWYQQALGQGPQFIFQYYEEEERQRGNFPDRFSGHQFPNYSSELNVNALLLGDSALYLCASSLYRDFTDTQYFGPGTRLTVL.

The chain couples TRBV25-1 to TRBJ1-4; TRBD1 might be the D (5 bases). Trimming left V 8 bases short and J 4 bases short, with 8 bases between. This CDR3 is built from 12 residues. The germline V gene encodes CDR1 MGHDK and CDR2 SYGVNS. The CDR3 bases are TGTGCCAGCGGGACTTTTAATGAAAAACTGTTTTTT. As protein: CASGTFNEKLFF.

This sequence joins TRBV6-1 and TRBJ2-7; D may be TRBD1 (6 bases). The CDR3 runs to 13 residues. CDR1 is MNHNS, CDR2 SASEGT, per germline. Trimming stripped 4 bases from V and 4 bases from J, with 11 bases between. DNA of the CDR3: TGTGCCAGCAGTGCCCAGCAGGGGTACGAGCAGTACTTC. Translation gives CASSAQQGYEQYF.

Only a few counts were recorded for this clone. The V and J genes are TRBV5-4 and TRBJ2-7; 8 nucleotides line up with TRBD2. CDR1 is SGHNT, CDR2 YYREEE, per germline (reference sequence). V was clipped by 4 bases and J by 6 bases; unmatched bases: 6. The CDR3 consists of 13 residues. CDR3 DNA sequence: TGTGCCAGCAGCCCGGGACTAGAGGGCGAGCAGTACTTC. As protein: CASSPGLEGEQYF.

The gene calls are TRBV7-9 and TRBJ2-5, with 8 positions matching TRBD1. CDR3 size: 14 residues. Germline assignment: CDR1 SEHNR and CDR2 FQNEAQ (reference sequence). The junction had 3 bases not matched to a gene; V was cut back by 5 bases and J by 1 base. The CDR3 DNA reads TGTGCCAGCAGCCTTCAGGGGGCCCAAGAGACCCAGTACTTC. Its protein product is CASSLQGAQETQYF.

This clone appeared a single time. This sequence joins TRBV18 and TRBJ2-7; a possible D gene is TRBD1 (6 bases). The CDR3 runs to 15 residues. V lost 1 base and J 2 bases, leaving 12 bases between the germline ends. Germline lookup yields CDR1 KGHSH and CDR2 LQKENI. DNA of the CDR3: TGTGCCAGCTCACCACGTGGACAGATAACCTACGAGCAGTACTTC. Its protein is CASSPRGQITYEQYF. The full variable domain, completed using reference TRBV18 and TRBJ2-7, is NAGVMQNPRHLVRRRGQEARLRCSPMKGHSHVYWYRQLPEEGLKFMVYLQKENIIDESGMPKERFSAEFPKEGPSILRIQQVVRGDSAAYFCASSPRGQITYEQYFGPGTRLTVT.

This clone was observed a handful of times. This sequence joins TRBV15 and TRBJ2-3; no reliable D call. CDR1 is LNHNV, CDR2 YYDKDF, per germline (reference sequence). CDR3 length: 16 amino acids. V was clipped by 0 bases and J by 2 bases, with 12 bases between them. In DNA, the CDR3 is TGTGCCACCAGCAGAGAGCGCGGATCCCACACAGATACGCAGTATTTT. The encoded protein is CATSRERGSHTDTQYF.

The gene calls are TRBV5-4 and TRBJ2-5, with D perhaps TRBD1 (6 bases). The CDR3 loop spans 14 amino acids. The V gene's germline CDR1 is SGHNT and CDR2 YYREEE (reference sequence). Trimming pared 2 bases from V and 3 bases from J, leaving 11 bases between. CDR3 nucleotide sequence: TGTGCCAGCAGCTTTTGGGGGCGCGAAGAGACCCAGTACTTC. It specifies CASSFWGREETQYF.

This clone was picked up a small number of times. This chain's CDR3 is CASSPGTGRKNTEAFF. CDR3 nucleotides: TGCGCCAGCAGCCCCGGGACAGGCCGGAAGAACACTGAAGCTTTCTTT. The chain is built from TRBV5-1 and TRBJ1-1; TRBD1 matches at 8 bases. The CDR3 is 16 amino acids. V trimming: 4 bases; J trimming: 1 base; junction bases outside the gene matches: 9. Germline CDR1 is SGHRS and CDR2 is YFSETQ. The full variable domain, its missing parts supplied by reference TRBV5-1 and TRBJ1-1, is KAGVTQTPRYLIKTRGQQVTLSCSPISGHRSVSWYQQTPGQGLQFLFEYFSETQRNKGNFPGRFSGRQFSNSRSEMNVSTLELGDSALYLCASSPGTGRKNTEAFFGQGTRLTVV.